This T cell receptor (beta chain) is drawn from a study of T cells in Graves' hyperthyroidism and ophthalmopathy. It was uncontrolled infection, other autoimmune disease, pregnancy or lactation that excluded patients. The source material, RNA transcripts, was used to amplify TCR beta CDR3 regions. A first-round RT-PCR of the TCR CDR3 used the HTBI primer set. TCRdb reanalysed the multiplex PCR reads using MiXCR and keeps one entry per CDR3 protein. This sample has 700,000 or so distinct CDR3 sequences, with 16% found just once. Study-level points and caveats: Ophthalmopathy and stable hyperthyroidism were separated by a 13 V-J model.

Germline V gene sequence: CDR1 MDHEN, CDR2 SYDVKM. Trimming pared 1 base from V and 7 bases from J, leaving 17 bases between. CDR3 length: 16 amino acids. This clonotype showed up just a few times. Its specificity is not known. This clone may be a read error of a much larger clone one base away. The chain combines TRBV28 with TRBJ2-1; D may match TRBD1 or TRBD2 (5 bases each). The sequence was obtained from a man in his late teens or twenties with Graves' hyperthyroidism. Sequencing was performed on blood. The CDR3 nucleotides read TGTGCCAGCAGTTTATCCGGGTGGGACGGGGTGAATGAGCAGTTCTTC. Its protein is CASSLSGWDGVNEQFF.